These 11 T cell receptor beta chains share one sample of origin, sequenced in a study of T-cell memory formation after mild COVID-19. MiXCR, applied by TCRdb to the 5' RACE reads, yields one record per CDR3 protein. The sample consists of roughly 550,000 distinct CDR3 sequences, roughly 20% of them appearing once. Specimen: PBMCs or a T cell subset sorted from them (not recorded which). The receptors originated from an adult woman who had mild COVID-19 (a few samples of this study predate the infection). Cell type and time point are not known.

The genes are TRBV5-1 and TRBJ2-3, with D maybe TRBD1 (5 bases). Germline CDR1 is SGHRS and CDR2 is YFSETQ. Between the trimmed V and J ends, which lost 5 bases and 4 bases, there was a span of 20 bases. The CDR3 is 16 amino acids. The CDR3 bases are TGCGCCAGCAGTTCGGTAGGGGCCGCTGGGGCAGATACGCAGTATTTT. This codes for CASSSVGAAGADTQYF.

The chain uses TRBV20-1 and TRBJ2-7, with 7 bases identical to TRBD1. Per germline, CDR1 DFQATT and CDR2 SNEGSKA (reference sequence). The CDR3 consists of 13 residues. Trimming removed 6 bases from V and 2 bases from J; junction bases left unmatched: 7. The CDR3 DNA reads TGCAGTGCCTTATACAGGGGAACCTACGAGCAGTACTTC. Its protein product is CSALYRGTYEQYF.

The sample holds a few counts of this clonotype. The chain recombines TRBV6-1 with TRBJ2-7, with D possibly matching TRBD2 (5 bases). V lost 4 bases and J lost 2, with 15 bases in between. The CDR3 contains 15 residues. Germline V gives CDR1 MNHNS, CDR2 SASEGT. The CDR3 is CASSVEAGRTYEQYF. As DNA, the CDR3 is TGTGCCAGCAGTGTCGAGGCGGGTCGCACCTACGAGCAGTACTTC.

V and J are TRBV20-1 and TRBJ1-2, with D maybe TRBD1 (5 bases). Germline V gene data show CDR1 as DFQATT and CDR2 as SNEGSKA (reference sequence). The CDR3 is 13 residues long. The germline V and J ends were trimmed by 6 bases and 0 bases, with 11 bases remaining between them. CDR3 in amino acids: CSARQGSNYGYTF. In nucleotides, the CDR3 is TGCAGTGCCCGGCAGGGTTCTAACTATGGCTACACCTTC.

The chain couples TRBV29-1 to TRBJ2-7; 7 bases are a match to TRBD1. V shed 5 bases and J 1 base; nucleotides not matched to a gene: 14. The CDR3 contains 16 residues. The germline V gene has CDR1 SQVTM and CDR2 ANQGSEA. CDR3 in DNA: TGCAGCGTTTTACCGGGACAGCCGTTAGCATCCTACGAGCAGTACTTC. It codes for CSVLPGQPLASYEQYF.

This clonotype was seen a handful of times. The rearrangement joins TRBV25-1 to TRBJ2-5; D not certain. V dropped 3 bases and J dropped 4 bases, with 12 bases sitting between them. The germline V gene encodes CDR1 MGHDK and CDR2 SYGVNS. The CDR3 length is 14 residues. CDR3 sequence reads: CASSEKGERETQYF. In DNA, the CDR3 is TGTGCCAGCAGTGAGAAGGGTGAGCGAGAGACCCAGTACTTC.

The chain has TRBV10-3 and TRBJ2-5; TRBD2 agrees at 7 bases. The germline gives CDR1 ENHRY, CDR2 SYGVKD. The junction had 11 bases not matched to a gene; V was cut back by 7 bases and J by 3 bases. This CDR3 contains 15 residues. The CDR3 coding sequence is TGTGCCATCAACGGGAAACGGGGGGAAAAAGAGACCCAGTACTTC. Its translation is CAINGKRGEKETQYF.

The sample holds a few counts of this clonotype. The chain employs TRBV5-6 and TRBJ1-3, with no clear D. The CDR3 is 17 amino acids. Per germline, CDR1 SGHDT and CDR2 YYEEEE. Trimming cost V 0 bases and J 0 bases, with 13 bases left between them. DNA of the CDR3: TGTGCCAGCAGCTTGGCGAGCACCGAGGACTCTGGAAACACCATATATTTT. Residues: CASSLASTEDSGNTIYF.

This clonotype was seen a few times. The chain employs TRBV4-3 and TRBJ2-3; D is unresolved. The CDR3 runs 15 residues. V lost 1 base to trimming and J lost 0 bases, with 8 bases between them. Germline loops: CDR1 LGHNA, CDR2 YSLEER. CDR3 region: CASSQGPGSTDTQYF. As DNA, the CDR3 is TGCGCCAGCAGCCAAGGACCCGGAAGCACAGATACGCAGTATTTT.

This clonotype was detected only a few times. The chain couples TRBV24-1 to TRBJ1-2; no reliable D call. Germline V gene data show CDR1 as KGHDR and CDR2 as SFDVKD. CDR3 length: 13 residues. V lost 3 bases, J lost 3 bases, and 7 bases lay in between. CDR3 coding DNA: TGTGCCACCAGTGATAAATGGGACTATGGCTACACCTTC. Protein sequence: CATSDKWDYGYTF.

This chain uses TRBV20-1 with TRBJ2-7; TRBD1 matches 8 bases. J was trimmed by 1 base and V by 3 bases; bases with no gene match: 5. Germline loops: CDR1 DFQATT, CDR2 SNEGSKA (reference sequence). This CDR3 has 14 residues. The CDR3 region has the DNA TGCAGTGCTAGTGACAGGGGCAGATCCTACGAGCAGTACTTC. Amino acids: CSASDRGRSYEQYF.